The rows below give T cell receptor beta chains drawn from one sample of a study of identical twins. TCRdb ran MiXCR on the 5' RACE reads and lists one entry per CDR3 protein. The sample includes around 490,000 distinct CDR3 sequences, 13% to 15% seen only once; the top ten take approximately 1%. These data are also associated with another study on yellow fever vaccine responses in identical twins.

The specimen was CD4+ T cells sorted from blood. These receptors were collected from a woman aged 18-29 years in good health. CDR3s include the opening cysteine and the closing phenylalanine or tryptophan. Fields, in order: J gene, clone size, D gene, V gene, CDR3 protein, CDR3 DNA. The D gene is left open where the match is weak. The listing skips clone size in some rows; elsewhere it reads once, few, many or a size class.

j_call: TRBJ2-5; clone_size: .; d_call: .; v_call: TRBV5-6; cdr3_aa: CASSLLLAGGETQYF; cdr3_nt: TGTGCCAGCAGCTTGCTTCTAGCTGGAGGAGAGACCCAGTACTTC
j_call: TRBJ2-2; clone_size: few; d_call: .; v_call: TRBV2; cdr3_aa: CASSLNPGVNTGELFF; cdr3_nt: TGTGCCAGCAGTCTTAATCCGGGGGTGAACACCGGGGAGCTGTTTTTT
j_call: TRBJ2-5; clone_size: few; d_call: .; v_call: TRBV3-1; cdr3_aa: CASSQEHRNQETQYF; cdr3_nt: TGTGCCAGCAGCCAAGAGCACAGAAACCAAGAGACCCAGTACTTC
j_call: TRBJ1-4; clone_size: .; d_call: TRBD1; v_call: TRBV20-1; cdr3_aa: CSAPQGADEKLFF; cdr3_nt: TGCAGTGCGCCACAGGGGGCGGATGAAAAACTGTTTTTT
j_call: TRBJ2-3; clone_size: .; d_call: TRBD1; v_call: TRBV10-3; cdr3_aa: CAIRGQGEMYF; cdr3_nt: TGTGCCATCAGGGGACAGGGCGAGATGTATTTT
j_call: TRBJ1-1; clone_size: many; d_call: .; v_call: TRBV12-3/TRBV12-4; cdr3_aa: CASSADPNTEAFF; cdr3_nt: TGTGCCAGCAGTGCGGACCCGAACACTGAAGCTTTCTTT
j_call: TRBJ2-3; clone_size: few; d_call: .; v_call: TRBV10-3; cdr3_aa: CAISETRGTDTQYF; cdr3_nt: TGTGCCATCAGTGAAACGAGGGGCACAGATACGCAGTATTTT
j_call: TRBJ2-2; clone_size: many; d_call: .; v_call: TRBV6-2/TRBV6-3; cdr3_aa: CASRAFGVPTANTGELFF; cdr3_nt: TGTGCCAGCCGAGCGTTTGGGGTTCCCACCGCGAACACCGGGGAGCTGTTTTTT
j_call: TRBJ2-5; clone_size: many; d_call: .; v_call: TRBV7-7; cdr3_aa: CASSPTNRAGETQYF; cdr3_nt: TGTGCTAGCAGCCCGACTAACAGGGCGGGGGAGACCCAGTACTTC
j_call: TRBJ2-7; clone_size: few; d_call: TRBD2; v_call: TRBV19; cdr3_aa: CASNEGTTTYEQYF; cdr3_nt: TGTGCCAGTAACGAGGGGACTACGACCTACGAGCAGTACTTC
j_call: TRBJ2-1; clone_size: .; d_call: TRBD2; v_call: TRBV12-3/TRBV12-4; cdr3_aa: CASSLKLAGQDEQFF; cdr3_nt: TGTGCCAGCAGTTTAAAACTAGCGGGACAGGATGAGCAGTTCTTC
j_call: TRBJ2-1; clone_size: .; d_call: .; v_call: TRBV25-1; cdr3_aa: CASSDYGGNNEQFF; cdr3_nt: TGTGCCAGCAGTGATTACGGGGGAAACAATGAGCAGTTCTTC
j_call: TRBJ2-5; clone_size: few; d_call: .; v_call: TRBV7-2; cdr3_aa: CASSLKSGETQYF; cdr3_nt: TGTGCCAGCAGCTTAAAGTCCGGAGAGACCCAGTACTTC
j_call: TRBJ2-5; clone_size: .; d_call: TRBD2; v_call: TRBV11-2; cdr3_aa: CASSSIAGGHKGKTQYF; cdr3_nt: TGTGCCAGCAGCTCCATCGCGGGGGGGCATAAAGGGAAGACCCAGTACTTC
j_call: TRBJ1-4; clone_size: many; d_call: .; v_call: TRBV20-1; cdr3_aa: CSAQKAVANEKLFF; cdr3_nt: TGCAGTGCACAGAAGGCTGTAGCTAATGAAAAACTGTTTTTT
j_call: TRBJ2-5; clone_size: .; d_call: TRBD2; v_call: TRBV5-1; cdr3_aa: CASSLGVAGQETQYF; cdr3_nt: TGCGCCAGCAGCTTGGGCGTAGCGGGGCAAGAGACCCAGTACTTC
j_call: TRBJ2-3; clone_size: few; d_call: .; v_call: TRBV29-1; cdr3_aa: CSAYRTETDTQYF; cdr3_nt: TGCAGCGCCTACCGGACTGAGACAGATACGCAGTATTTT
j_call: TRBJ2-3; clone_size: .; d_call: TRBD1; v_call: TRBV2; cdr3_aa: CASSPQGAFTDTQYF; cdr3_nt: TGTGCCAGCAGCCCACAGGGGGCATTCACAGATACGCAGTATTTT
j_call: TRBJ2-3; clone_size: .; d_call: .; v_call: TRBV9; cdr3_aa: CASSVDATRDLTDTQYF; cdr3_nt: TGTGCCAGCAGCGTAGACGCAACCAGGGACCTCACAGATACGCAGTATTTT
j_call: TRBJ2-3; clone_size: .; d_call: .; v_call: TRBV5-1; cdr3_aa: CASSSRTRLSTDTQYF; cdr3_nt: TGCGCCAGCAGCTCCCGGACACGATTGAGCACAGATACGCAGTATTTT
j_call: TRBJ2-3; clone_size: many; d_call: .; v_call: TRBV29-1; cdr3_aa: CSVDTGLRTDTQYF; cdr3_nt: TGCAGCGTTGATACCGGGTTAAGAACAGATACGCAGTATTTT
j_call: TRBJ2-7; clone_size: few; d_call: .; v_call: TRBV3-1; cdr3_aa: CASSQGLAGQGAKEQYF; cdr3_nt: TGTGCCAGCAGCCAAGGACTAGCGGGACAGGGGGCGAAAGAGCAGTACTTC
j_call: TRBJ2-2; clone_size: many; d_call: TRBD2; v_call: TRBV20-1; cdr3_aa: CSAVGTSFSTRAGELFF; cdr3_nt: TGCAGTGCTGTAGGGACTAGCTTTTCGACCCGGGCAGGGGAGCTGTTTTTT
j_call: TRBJ1-1; clone_size: many; d_call: .; v_call: TRBV12-3/TRBV12-4; cdr3_aa: CASSRGTEAFF; cdr3_nt: TGTGCCAGCAGCCGCGGCACTGAAGCTTTCTTT
j_call: TRBJ1-3; clone_size: .; d_call: TRBD1; v_call: TRBV6-1; cdr3_aa: CASRRGTGTGNTIYF; cdr3_nt: TGTGCCAGCAGAAGGGGGACAGGGACTGGAAACACCATATATTTT
j_call: TRBJ2-7; clone_size: .; d_call: TRBD1; v_call: TRBV7-2; cdr3_aa: CASSLAYSRTGSTYEQYF; cdr3_nt: TGTGCCAGCAGCTTAGCCTACAGCAGGACAGGGTCAACTTACGAGCAGTACTTC
j_call: TRBJ2-4; clone_size: .; d_call: .; v_call: TRBV4-3; cdr3_aa: CASSQAHVAKNIQYF; cdr3_nt: TGCGCCAGCAGCCAGGCACATGTTGCCAAAAACATTCAGTACTTC
j_call: TRBJ1-1; clone_size: few; d_call: TRBD1; v_call: TRBV29-1; cdr3_aa: CSGETGVGTEAFF; cdr3_nt: TGCAGCGGCGAGACAGGGGTGGGGACTGAAGCTTTCTTT
j_call: TRBJ2-1; clone_size: .; d_call: TRBD2; v_call: TRBV5-1; cdr3_aa: CASSPTSGRSYNEQFF; cdr3_nt: TGCGCCAGCAGCCCGACTAGCGGGAGGTCTTACAATGAGCAGTTCTTC
j_call: TRBJ2-7; clone_size: .; d_call: .; v_call: TRBV28; cdr3_aa: CASMVTGTPVYEQYF; cdr3_nt: TGTGCCAGCATGGTAACCGGGACACCTGTCTACGAGCAGTACTTC
j_call: TRBJ2-3; clone_size: .; d_call: TRBD1; v_call: TRBV6-2/TRBV6-3; cdr3_aa: CASSSRTGRFVADTQYF; cdr3_nt: TGTGCCAGCAGTTCCCGGACAGGTCGATTCGTTGCAGATACGCAGTATTTT
j_call: TRBJ2-5; clone_size: .; d_call: TRBD2; v_call: TRBV25-1; cdr3_aa: CASSPTLAGGPQETQYF; cdr3_nt: TGTGCCAGCAGTCCAACCTTAGCGGGAGGACCCCAAGAGACCCAGTACTTC
j_call: TRBJ2-7; clone_size: few; d_call: .; v_call: TRBV28; cdr3_aa: CASSPQGRGGNEQYF; cdr3_nt: TGTGCCAGCAGTCCCCAGGGCAGGGGAGGTAACGAGCAGTACTTC
j_call: TRBJ2-7; clone_size: .; d_call: .; v_call: TRBV11-2; cdr3_aa: CASSRPGEQYF; cdr3_nt: TGTGCCAGCAGTCGACCGGGCGAGCAGTACTTC
j_call: TRBJ1-2; clone_size: many; d_call: .; v_call: TRBV28; cdr3_aa: CASSLEGRYYGYTF; cdr3_nt: TGTGCCAGCAGTTTGGAGGGGCGCTACTATGGCTACACCTTC
j_call: TRBJ2-1; clone_size: many; d_call: .; v_call: TRBV4-3; cdr3_aa: CASSQDAAVGNHYEQFF; cdr3_nt: TGCGCCAGCAGCCAAGATGCGGCGGTAGGCAATCATTATGAGCAGTTCTTC
j_call: TRBJ2-1; clone_size: .; d_call: TRBD2; v_call: TRBV11-2; cdr3_aa: CASSLDLAVSYNEQFF; cdr3_nt: TGTGCCAGCAGCTTAGATCTAGCGGTCTCCTACAATGAGCAGTTCTTC
j_call: TRBJ2-2; clone_size: few; d_call: TRBD2; v_call: TRBV11-2; cdr3_aa: CASSLRIGAGGLAGELFF; cdr3_nt: TGTGCCAGCAGCTTAAGGATAGGAGCGGGAGGGCTGGCCGGGGAGCTGTTTTTT
j_call: TRBJ2-7; clone_size: many; d_call: TRBD1; v_call: TRBV12-3/TRBV12-4; cdr3_aa: CASSLRQGPYEQYF; cdr3_nt: TGTGCCAGCAGTTTAAGACAGGGCCCTTACGAGCAGTACTTC
j_call: TRBJ2-5; clone_size: .; d_call: TRBD2; v_call: TRBV24-1; cdr3_aa: CATSDLQGGRANQETQYF; cdr3_nt: TGTGCCACCAGTGATTTGCAGGGCGGGAGGGCCAACCAAGAGACCCAGTACTTC
j_call: TRBJ2-5; clone_size: few; d_call: .; v_call: TRBV29-1; cdr3_aa: CSVQSQETQYF; cdr3_nt: TGCAGCGTACAGTCACAAGAGACCCAGTACTTC
j_call: TRBJ1-1; clone_size: many; d_call: .; v_call: TRBV20-1; cdr3_aa: CSASRVGTEAFF; cdr3_nt: TGCAGTGCTAGCAGGGTGGGAACTGAAGCTTTCTTT
j_call: TRBJ2-3; clone_size: .; d_call: TRBD1; v_call: TRBV28; cdr3_aa: CASSLFQGAPSTDTQYF; cdr3_nt: TGTGCCAGCAGTTTATTCCAGGGGGCCCCTAGCACAGATACGCAGTATTTT
j_call: TRBJ2-3; clone_size: .; d_call: TRBD2; v_call: TRBV28; cdr3_aa: CASSSPTAGGRTDTQYF; cdr3_nt: TGTGCCAGCAGTTCCCCCACAGCGGGGGGACGCACAGATACGCAGTATTTT
j_call: TRBJ2-5; clone_size: .; d_call: .; v_call: TRBV12-3/TRBV12-4; cdr3_aa: CASSFIETQYF; cdr3_nt: TGTGCCAGCAGTTTTATTGAGACCCAGTACTTC
j_call: TRBJ2-2; clone_size: few; d_call: TRBD1; v_call: TRBV5-1; cdr3_aa: CASSLAPTGANTGELFF; cdr3_nt: TGCGCCAGCAGCTTGGCCCCTACAGGGGCCAACACCGGGGAGCTGTTTTTT
j_call: TRBJ1-6; clone_size: .; d_call: .; v_call: TRBV5-5; cdr3_aa: CASSPAVGQGGSPLHF; cdr3_nt: TGTGCCAGCAGTCCCGCCGTGGGGCAGGGTGGTTCACCCCTCCACTTT
j_call: TRBJ1-1; clone_size: few; d_call: .; v_call: TRBV29-1; cdr3_aa: CSVEERGRGRTEAFF; cdr3_nt: TGCAGCGTTGAGGAGAGGGGGAGAGGTAGGACTGAAGCTTTCTTT